This T cell receptor beta chain appears in the sequencing data of a study of T cell responses to AZD1222 COVID-19 vaccine. Study at large: Timing groups of about 4 and about 12 weeks for second doses were pooled.

TCRdb's table, derived via immunoSEQ multiplex PCR, lists solely in-frame clones and lacks some. The data contain roughly 100,000 clones, 88% of them singletons. CDR1 is ENHRY, CDR2 SYGVKD, per germline. CDR3 length equals 12 residues. Losses at the gene ends were 4 bases for V and 5 bases for J; bases not matched to a gene: 1. As concerns this clone: Its antigen is unidentified.

Study-level findings and limits: Increases in Spike-specific TCR breadth and depth were seen after two AZD1222 doses. Mostly white British, mostly female donors; authors suggested clonal diversity may be underestimated. Per reports, nearly half of all spike-specific TCRs target regions that are unmutated in variants.

The receptor was isolated from an adult in good health. The sequencing used peripheral blood, collected on day 0 of AZD1222 vaccination. The chain combines TRBV10-3 with TRBJ2-7; 8 positions match TRBD2. The CDR3 sequence is CAISARGDEQYF. CDR3 in DNA: TGTGCCATCAGTGCGCGGGGGGACGAGCAGTACTTC.